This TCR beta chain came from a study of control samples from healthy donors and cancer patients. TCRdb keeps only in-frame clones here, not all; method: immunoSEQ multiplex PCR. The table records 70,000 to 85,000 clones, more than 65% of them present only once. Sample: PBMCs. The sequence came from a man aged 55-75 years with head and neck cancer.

The CDR3 is CASSVAGSWASEAFF. CDR3 sequence (DNA): TGTGCCAGCAGCGTAGCGGGCAGTTGGGCGTCTGAAGCTTTCTTT. The genes are TRBV9 and TRBJ1-1; D gene unclear. In germline, CDR1 is SGDLS, CDR2 YYNGEE. CDR3 length: 15 amino acids. V gave up 0 bases and J gave up 6 bases, with 15 bases separating them.